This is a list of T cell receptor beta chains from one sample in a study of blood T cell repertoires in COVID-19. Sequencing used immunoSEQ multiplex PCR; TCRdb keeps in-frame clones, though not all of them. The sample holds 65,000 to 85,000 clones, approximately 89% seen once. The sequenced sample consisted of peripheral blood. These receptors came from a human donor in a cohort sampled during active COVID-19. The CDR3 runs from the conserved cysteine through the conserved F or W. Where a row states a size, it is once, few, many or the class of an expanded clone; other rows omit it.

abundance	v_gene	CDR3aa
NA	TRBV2	CASSPEGTQYF
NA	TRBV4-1	CASSQDPGRASNQPQHF
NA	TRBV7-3	CASSLTGWRGRTDTQYF
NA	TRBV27	CASSPADSTNYGYTF
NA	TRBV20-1	CSASKGSNYGYTF
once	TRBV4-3	CASSQGQFYEKLFF
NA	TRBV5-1	CASGGGAIQETQYF
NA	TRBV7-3	CASSSVPTSGGADTQYF
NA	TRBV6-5	CASSYSWGRSLHF
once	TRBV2	CASSARGDYGYTF
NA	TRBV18	CASSPSQGTNYGYTF
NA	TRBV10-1	CASSDLAGETDTQYF
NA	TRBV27	CASSSAGPYSNQPQHF
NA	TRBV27	CASSFAGVVTRLSGANVLTF
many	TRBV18	CASSLTAPGHPNEKLFF
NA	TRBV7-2	CASSLVSGGAAQETQYF
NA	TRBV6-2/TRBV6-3	CASSRPTGMAEAFF
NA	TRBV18	CASSPNKLGGSDYTF
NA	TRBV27	CASSLSDRVGTEAFF
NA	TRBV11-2	CASSSQTGNSPLHF
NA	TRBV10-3	CAISESNPLAYGYTF
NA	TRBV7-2	CASSQTDSYGYTF
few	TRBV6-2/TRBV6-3	CASSTYRMNTEAFF
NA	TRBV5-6	CASSLGQFSGNTIYF
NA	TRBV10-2	CAGSAGRNTGELFF
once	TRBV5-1	CASSPGEGFHNSPLHF
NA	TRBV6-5	CASSLLAGWTGELFF
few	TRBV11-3	CASSSLTNTEAFF
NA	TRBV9	CASSVSLGRALLGQFF
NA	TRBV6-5	CASSSGDRIVEQYF
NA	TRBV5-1	CASQTGGSDLNTEAFF
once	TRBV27	CASSLSGRFDNSPLHF
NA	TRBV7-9	CASSPGTSGGLDTQYF
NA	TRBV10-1	CASSEGTVATYEQYF
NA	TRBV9	CASSGGTGYNEQFF
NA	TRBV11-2	CASSSSPGYEQYF
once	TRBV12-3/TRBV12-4	CASRLSGGPQHF
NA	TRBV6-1	CASSDPGQGANQPQHF
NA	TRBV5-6	CASSRGQGREQYF
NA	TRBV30	CAGILQGRNTEAFF
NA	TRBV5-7	CASSLGSGGAKNIQYF
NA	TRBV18	CASSSNYRGPSYGYTF
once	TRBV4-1	CASSLRQSLGTDTQYF
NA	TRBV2	CASSVGGPDTQYF
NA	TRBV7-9	CASSPGQGETYEQYF
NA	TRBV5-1	CASSLIGGAYNEQFF
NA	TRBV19	CASSGTGARETQYF
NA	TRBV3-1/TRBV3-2	CASSQFGALGTEAFF
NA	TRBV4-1	CASSQEGVRTEALRPQHF
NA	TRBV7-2	CASSLVVEKLFF
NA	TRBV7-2	CASSLGLGQGDGYTF
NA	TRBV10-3	CAIRSGSGANVLTF
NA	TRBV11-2	CASSLGQDLGYTF
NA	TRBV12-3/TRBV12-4	CASSLIEITEAFF
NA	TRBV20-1	CSASRLASTGELFF